This T cell receptor beta chain was observed in a study of blood T cell repertoires in COVID-19 (dated by TCRdb to the early 2020s). Regarding the complete study: Samples from collaborators originated in the United States, Italy and Spain and spanned both the acute and convalescent phases of COVID-19. The prospective study material was composed of cDNA or gDNA derived from T cells, B-cell-depleted T cells, or PBMCs. Subjects who had been exposed to COVID-19, were actively infected with it, or had recovered from it provided the deeply sampled blood TCRbeta repertoires that made up the dataset. The repertoires were made available in a free public database intended to serve as a resource for research on the immune response to SARS-CoV-2. The samples were drawn from the first 160 participants of the ongoing ImmuneRACE study and from 1,254 subjects provided by 6 global collaborators. Sample metadata almost always included a de-identified subject ID, COVID-19 status, age in years and sex. HLA class I and class II types, where available, came from metadata supplied by the sample provider rather than from assay-based typing.

The investigation overall reported the following: The amount of clinical and demographic metadata varied by source and participant and was provided uncurated.

To note about this clone: It has no known antigen specificity. There are no base qualities to consult, and no much larger clone falls within one base.

TCRbeta CDR3 regions were amplified from genomic DNA by means of the immunoSEQ Assay, a bias-controlled multiplex PCR. The original pipeline was this. Within the assay, amplification of reference gene primers was used to estimate how many nucleated cells each sample contained. To quantify the absolute abundance of each unique TCRbeta CDR3 rearrangement, sequence reads were collapsed and filtered. For each sample, productive Simpson clonality was calculated by taking the square root of Simpson's diversity index across productive rearrangements. Held by TCRdb, this immuneACCESS table contains in-frame sequences only and omits some clones. Under half of the omission traces to an unresolved V gene where checked; the cause of the rest is unknown. The V and J calls and clone size come from that table; D and trimming were worked out from the DNA. Recorded for this sample are some 170,000 clones; about three quarters of them occurred a single time. The ten largest clonotypes hold approximately 8.6% of the sample.

CDR1 and CDR2 were assigned from the germline V gene as MNHEY and SVGEGT. The CDR3 numbers 13 residues from cysteine through phenylalanine. Only CDR3 DNA remains: 39 bases, in frame from the first base. V loses 2 bases, J loses 5 bases, and the germline ends lie 6 bases apart. Each collaborating institution followed its own protocols to collect whole blood in K2EDTA tubes. For TCRbeta analysis, collaborators shipped samples as frozen whole blood, isolated PBMCs, or DNA extracted from either of those sample types. Sequencing was performed on peripheral blood. This sequence was found in a woman between 50 and 59 years old with active or convalescent COVID-19. The chain joins TRBV6-2 or TRBV6-3 to TRBJ1-4; the D gene is perhaps TRBD1, from 5 matching bases. CDR3 protein: CASSYQGNEKLFF. The nucleotides read TGTGCCAGCAGTTACCAGGGAAATGAAAAACTGTTTTTT.